Listed below are T cell receptor beta chains from one sample, sequenced in a study of cytomegalovirus exposure and HLA in healthy donors. Profiled with immunoSEQ multiplex PCR; TCRdb holds only in-frame clones, not every one. The table has about 180,000 clones, 77% seen once. Sequencing was performed on PBMCs. These receptors were obtained from a woman aged 60 to 75 in good health and CMV-seropositive. Each CDR3 is given with its conserved first and last residue. A D gene is named only where the DNA matches it firmly. Part of the rows lack a size; the others show once, few, many or a class for expanded clones.

len	d_gene	v_gene	abundance	j_gene	CDR3aa	CDR3nt
13	.	TRBV14	.	TRBJ2-2	CASSPQNTGELFF	TGTGCCAGCAGCCCCCAGAACACCGGGGAGCTGTTTTTT
12	TRBD1	TRBV5-1	.	TRBJ2-7	CASSLGDRGPEF	TGCGCCAGCAGCTTGGGCGACAGGGGCCCCGAATTC
15	.	TRBV4-2	.	TRBJ2-7	CASSQAAGETYEQYF	TGTGCCAGCAGCCAAGCGGCAGGGGAAACATACGAGCAGTACTTC
13	TRBD1	TRBV29-1	.	TRBJ1-2	CSVTQGDWDGYTF	TGCAGCGTAACGCAGGGGGATTGGGATGGCTACACCTTC
13	.	TRBV5-1	.	TRBJ2-3	CASSLAAENTQYF	TGCGCCAGCAGCTTGGCCGCGGAGAATACGCAGTATTTT
12	.	TRBV30	.	TRBJ2-7	CAWSHDRYEQYF	TGTGCCTGGAGCCATGACAGGTACGAGCAGTACTTC
16	TRBD1	TRBV5-1	.	TRBJ1-1	CASSLVPAGGYPEAFF	TGCGCCAGCAGCTTGGTCCCGGCAGGGGGGTATCCTGAAGCTTTCTTT
16	TRBD1	TRBV28	.	TRBJ2-7	CASSATGTGISYEQYF	TGTGCCAGCAGTGCAACCGGGACAGGGATCTCCTACGAGCAGTACTTC
13	.	TRBV7-9	.	TRBJ1-2	CASSLLSQYGYTF	TGTGCCAGCAGCTTATTGAGTCAATATGGCTACACCTTC
12	.	TRBV28	few	TRBJ1-5	CASRHRGQPQHF	TGTGCCAGCAGGCATCGAGGGCAGCCCCAGCATTTT
13	.	TRBV11-3	.	TRBJ2-7	CASSFGFSYEQYF	TGTGCCAGCAGCTTCGGGTTCTCCTACGAGCAGTACTTC
16	TRBD1	TRBV4-3	.	TRBJ1-3	CASSSTATGSGNTIYF	TGCGCCAGCAGTTCAACCGCGACAGGGTCTGGAAACACCATATATTTT
15	TRBD2	TRBV29-1	.	TRBJ2-1	CSVSSGRGVYNEQFF	TGCAGCGTTAGCTCCGGGCGGGGGGTCTACAATGAGCAGTTCTTC
14	TRBD1	TRBV18	.	TRBJ1-2	CASSPEGQGYGYTF	TGTGCCAGCTCACCCGAAGGACAGGGCTATGGCTACACCTTC
12	.	TRBV27	.	TRBJ2-1	CASSTRWNEQFF	TGTGCCAGTTCGACTAGGTGGAATGAGCAGTTCTTC
17	.	TRBV5-6	.	TRBJ1-2	CASSLEAFGRLQGGYTF	TGTGCCAGCAGCTTGGAAGCCTTTGGACGGCTGCAGGGTGGCTACACCTTC
22	TRBD2	TRBV28	.	TRBJ2-5	CASSLPPLLAGVEWGPQETQYF	TGTGCCAGCAGTTTACCCCCCTTGCTAGCGGGAGTAGAGTGGGGGCCCCAAGAGACCCAGTACTTC
14	.	TRBV28	.	TRBJ1-2	CASSQGSGDYGYTF	TGTGCCAGCAGCCAAGGGTCCGGGGACTATGGCTACACCTTC
15	.	TRBV28	.	TRBJ1-5	CASSLRGLSNQPQHF	TGTGCCAGCAGTTTAAGAGGCCTCAGTAATCAGCCCCAGCATTTT
13	.	TRBV6-5	.	TRBJ2-7	CASSWASSYEQYF	TGTGCCAGCAGTTGGGCCAGTTCCTACGAGCAGTACTTC
15	TRBD1	TRBV14	.	TRBJ2-7	CASSFHSGTGNEQYF	TGTGCCAGCAGCTTCCACTCCGGGACAGGGAACGAGCAGTACTTC
12	.	TRBV5-6	.	TRBJ2-1	CASSGRDNEQFF	TGTGCCAGCAGTGGCAGGGACAATGAGCAGTTCTTC
12	.	TRBV28	.	TRBJ2-5	CASSFQKETQYF	TGTGCCAGCAGTTTTCAGAAAGAGACCCAGTACTTC
11	.	TRBV20-1	few	TRBJ1-1	CSAYRPREAFF	TGCAGTGCTTATCGACCGAGGGAGGCTTTCTTT
15	.	TRBV27	.	TRBJ2-2	CASSLEGARTGELFF	TGTGCCAGCAGTTTAGAAGGGGCTCGGACCGGGGAGCTGTTTTTT
13	.	TRBV10-3	.	TRBJ2-7	CAIRTTEYYEQYF	TGTGCCATCAGAACGACAGAATACTACGAGCAGTACTTC
15	TRBD1	TRBV27	once	TRBJ2-4	CASTGQGLAKNIQYF	TGTGCCAGCACCGGACAGGGGCTAGCCAAAAACATTCAGTACTTC
15	.	TRBV5-1	.	TRBJ2-7	CASSRSGIESYEQYF	TGCGCCAGCAGCCGCTCCGGGATCGAATCCTACGAGCAGTACTTC
14	.	TRBV25-1	.	TRBJ1-2	CASRGPGGVYGYTF	TGTGCCAGCAGAGGTCCCGGGGGAGTCTATGGCTACACCTTC
16	TRBD2	TRBV25-1	.	TRBJ2-2	CASREGTSTNTGELFF	TGTGCCAGCAGGGAGGGGACTAGTACGAACACCGGGGAGCTGTTTTTT
15	.	TRBV7-2	.	TRBJ1-5	CASSRAGQLPQPQHF	TGTGCCAGCAGCCGGGCGGGTCAGCTGCCGCAGCCCCAGCATTTT
14	TRBD1	TRBV28	.	TRBJ2-4	CASSRGDRINIQYF	TGTGCCAGCAGTCGAGGGGACAGGATAAACATTCAGTACTTC
12	.	TRBV2	.	TRBJ2-7	CASSLNSGTPDF	TGTGCCAGCAGTTTAAACTCCGGGACACCCGACTTC
15	TRBD2	TRBV11-2	.	TRBJ2-7	CASSLVSGGINEQYF	TGTGCCAGCAGCTTAGTGAGCGGGGGGATAAACGAGCAGTACTTC
15	.	TRBV27	few	TRBJ2-3	CASSLWGDSTDTQYF	TGTGCCAGCAGTTTATGGGGGGACAGCACAGATACGCAGTATTTT
14	.	TRBV5-1	.	TRBJ2-5	CASSPSGPPGTQYF	TGCGCCAGCAGCCCGAGCGGGCCCCCGGGGACCCAGTACTTC
14	.	TRBV7-9	few	TRBJ1-5	CASSRGDSNQPQHF	TGTGCCAGCAGCCGGGGGGATAGCAATCAGCCCCAGCATTTT